The 9 T cell receptor beta chains presented below share a single source sample, sequenced in a study of TIL therapy for anti-PD-1-resistant metastatic lung cancer. Indicated time point: pre-treatment sample, taken before nivolumab and TIL therapy. Pleural nodules or supraclavicular lymph nodes made up most of the excised metastases sampled. The immunoSEQ assay was v3. Using immunoSEQ multiplex PCR, the repertoire was profiled, and TCRdb retains in-frame clones only, with some absent. This sample has under 100,000 clones, with 55% to 75% found just once. The sequencing used tumor tissue, collected at baseline. The source is a person between 25 and 79 years old with non-small cell lung cancer.

The chain combines TRBV12-3 or TRBV12-4 with TRBJ1-1; perhaps TRBD1 as D (5 bases). Trimming removed 0 bases at V and 7 bases at J, with 9 bases between. The CDR3 length is 13 residues. CDR3 region: CASSLAQRGEAFF. The CDR3 DNA reads TGTGCCAGCAGTTTAGCGCAAAGGGGTGAAGCTTTCTTT.

The rearrangement links TRBV5-1 to TRBJ2-1; 13 bases fit TRBD2. This CDR3 is 19 amino acids long. J gave up 9 bases and V 4 bases, and 19 bases lay outside the gene matches. Germline CDR1 SGHRS, CDR2 YFSETQ. The CDR3 DNA follows: TGCGCCAGCAGCCCTTGGACAGGGCGGACTAGCGGGAGTCTAAGTGAGCAGTTCTTC. Translation: CASSPWTGRTSGSLSEQFF.

The gene calls are TRBV7-9 and TRBJ2-7, with D perhaps TRBD1 (6 bases). Deletions cut 7 bases from V and 5 bases from J, with 12 bases between. CDR1 and CDR2 (germline): SEHNR, FQNEAQ (reference sequence). This CDR3 comprises 12 residues. The CDR3 coding sequence is TGTGCCAGCAACCTACAGGGAAACGAGCAGTACTTC. It translates to CASNLQGNEQYF.

CDR3 amino acids: CASSITEGAAALHF. CDR3 DNA sequence: TGTGCCAGCTCCATTACGGAGGGGGCTGCTGCCCTCCACTTT. The chain links TRBV18 to TRBJ1-6; 7 bases agree with TRBD1. V was clipped by 6 bases and J by 14 bases; unmatched bases: 13. CDR1 is KGHSH and CDR2 is LQKENI in the germline V gene. This CDR3 spans 14 amino acids.

The chain couples TRBV6-6 to TRBJ2-7; D assignment may be TRBD1 or TRBD2 (5 bases each). The CDR3 has 15 amino acids. From germline, CDR1 is MNHNY and CDR2 SVGAGI (reference sequence). Trimming shortened V by 0 bases and J by 1 base, and 10 bases separated the two germline ends. This CDR3 reads CASSYSQGPSYEQYF. The CDR3 DNA sequence: TGTGCCAGCAGTTACTCCCAGGGACCATCCTACGAGCAGTACTTC.

A note on this clone: Its ends do not fully match the called genes, so a read error is possible. The chain carries TRBV12-3 or TRBV12-4 and TRBJ2-5; D is ambiguous. CDR3 length: 11 residues. The CDR3 here is CASSFREIQYF. The CDR3 DNA reads TGTGCCAGCAGTTTTCGAGAGATCCAGTACTTC.

In this sample, this clone turned up many times. The V and J genes are TRBV7-2 and TRBJ2-3; TRBD1 is a possible D gene (6 bases). CDR1 is SGHTA and CDR2 is FQGNSA in the germline V gene. Trimming pared 1 base from V and 3 bases from J, leaving 14 bases between. The CDR3 runs 16 residues. CDR3 residues: CASSLVGQGITDTQYF. DNA for the CDR3: TGTGCCAGCAGCTTAGTGGGGCAGGGGATTACAGATACGCAGTATTTT.

V is TRBV29-1 and J is TRBJ2-7, with 12 bases aligning to TRBD2. The ends lost 7 bases at V and 3 bases at J; junction bases unmatched: 1. This CDR3 has 12 residues. Germline values: CDR1 SQVTM, CDR2 ANQGSEA. CDR3: CSGTSGDYEQYF. The CDR3 bases are TGCAGCGGGACTAGCGGGGACTACGAGCAGTACTTC.

This sequence joins TRBV2 and TRBJ1-1, with a weak D call TRBD1 (6 bases). Trimming cost V 7 bases and J 3 bases, with 18 bases left between them. The CDR3 totals 15 residues. Germline-derived CDR1 and CDR2 are SNHLY and FYNNEI. The CDR3 region is CASTLRRQGYTEAFF. The CDR3 bases are TGTGCCAGCACCCTAAGGAGGCAGGGGTACACTGAAGCTTTCTTT.